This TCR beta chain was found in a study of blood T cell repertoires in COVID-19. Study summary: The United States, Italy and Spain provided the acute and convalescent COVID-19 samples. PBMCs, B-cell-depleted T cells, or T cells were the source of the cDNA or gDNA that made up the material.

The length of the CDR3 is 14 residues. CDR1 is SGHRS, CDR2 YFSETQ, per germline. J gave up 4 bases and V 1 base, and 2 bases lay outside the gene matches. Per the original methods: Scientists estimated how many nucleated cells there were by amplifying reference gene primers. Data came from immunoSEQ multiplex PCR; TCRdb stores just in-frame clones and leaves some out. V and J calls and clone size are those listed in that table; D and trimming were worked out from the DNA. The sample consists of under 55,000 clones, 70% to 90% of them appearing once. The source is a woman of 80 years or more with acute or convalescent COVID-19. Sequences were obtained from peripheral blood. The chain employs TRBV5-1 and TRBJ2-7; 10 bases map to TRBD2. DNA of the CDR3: TGCGCCAGCAGCTTGACTAGCGGGAAATACGAGCAGTACTTC. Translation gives CASSLTSGKYEQYF. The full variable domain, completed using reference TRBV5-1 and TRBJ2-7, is KAGVTQTPRYLIKTRGQQVTLSCSPISGHRSVSWYQQTPGQGLQFLFEYFSETQRNKGNFPGRFSGRQFSNSRSEMNVSTLELGDSALYLCASSLTSGKYEQYFGPGTRLTVT.